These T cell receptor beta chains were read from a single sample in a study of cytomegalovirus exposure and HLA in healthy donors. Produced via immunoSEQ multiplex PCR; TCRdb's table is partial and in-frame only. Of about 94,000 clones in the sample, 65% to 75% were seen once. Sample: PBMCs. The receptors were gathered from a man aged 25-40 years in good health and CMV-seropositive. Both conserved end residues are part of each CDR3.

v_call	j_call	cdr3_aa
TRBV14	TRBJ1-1	CASSQSTGATEAFF
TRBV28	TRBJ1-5	CASSSFQSPRSLNQPQHF
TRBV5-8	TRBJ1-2	CASSPRTAGVGYTF
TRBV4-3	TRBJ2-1	CASSQSPRGEQFF
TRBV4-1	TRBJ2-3	CASSQDGLAGGFTDTQYF
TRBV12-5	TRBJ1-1	CASGSRQGVNTEAFF
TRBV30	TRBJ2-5	CACSVRLAETQYF
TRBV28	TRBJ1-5	CASEGANQPQHF
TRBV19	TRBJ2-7	CASRPTGTSGEQYF
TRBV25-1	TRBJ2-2	CASRSRQGNTGELFF
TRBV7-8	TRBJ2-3	CASSTREGSRTDTQYF
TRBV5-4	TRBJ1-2	CASSTGTGGQSYYGYTF
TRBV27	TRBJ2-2	CASSSLAGANTGELFF
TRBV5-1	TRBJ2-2	CASSSSAGGRNGELFF
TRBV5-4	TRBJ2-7	CASSLQGLARSEQYF
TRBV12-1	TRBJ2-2	CASSSPRVSNTGELFF
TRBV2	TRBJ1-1	CASTAQGDTEAFF
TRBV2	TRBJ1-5	CASRGTGQVDQPQHF
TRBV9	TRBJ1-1	CASSPATGAALEAFF
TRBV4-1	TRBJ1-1	CASSQDLGTGTFF
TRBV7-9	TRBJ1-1	CASSLEVGRGTEAFF
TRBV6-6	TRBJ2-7	CASSYAPGYSYEQYF
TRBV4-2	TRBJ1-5	CASSQDGLGNQPQHF
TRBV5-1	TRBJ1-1	CASSLQGSNTEAFF
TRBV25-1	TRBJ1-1	CASSHGQGLNTEAFF
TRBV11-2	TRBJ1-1	CASSSEIAGDTEAFF
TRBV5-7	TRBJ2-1	CASSLQGAYYNEQFF
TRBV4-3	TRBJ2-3	CASSQDQRFGSDTQYF
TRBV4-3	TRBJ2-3	CASSRSPGLADRDTQYF
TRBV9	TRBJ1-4	CASSPTGGRVKLFF
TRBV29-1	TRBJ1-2	CSVGRQGAHYGYTF
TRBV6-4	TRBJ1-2	CASSDRQDGYTF
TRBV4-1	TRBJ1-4	CASSSRDSNEKLFF
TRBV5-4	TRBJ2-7	CASSLRGPHSEQYF
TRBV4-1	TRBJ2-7	CASSLGQSYEQYF
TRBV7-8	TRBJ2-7	CASSLLVEQYF
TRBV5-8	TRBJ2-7	CASSWQGQHSYEQYF